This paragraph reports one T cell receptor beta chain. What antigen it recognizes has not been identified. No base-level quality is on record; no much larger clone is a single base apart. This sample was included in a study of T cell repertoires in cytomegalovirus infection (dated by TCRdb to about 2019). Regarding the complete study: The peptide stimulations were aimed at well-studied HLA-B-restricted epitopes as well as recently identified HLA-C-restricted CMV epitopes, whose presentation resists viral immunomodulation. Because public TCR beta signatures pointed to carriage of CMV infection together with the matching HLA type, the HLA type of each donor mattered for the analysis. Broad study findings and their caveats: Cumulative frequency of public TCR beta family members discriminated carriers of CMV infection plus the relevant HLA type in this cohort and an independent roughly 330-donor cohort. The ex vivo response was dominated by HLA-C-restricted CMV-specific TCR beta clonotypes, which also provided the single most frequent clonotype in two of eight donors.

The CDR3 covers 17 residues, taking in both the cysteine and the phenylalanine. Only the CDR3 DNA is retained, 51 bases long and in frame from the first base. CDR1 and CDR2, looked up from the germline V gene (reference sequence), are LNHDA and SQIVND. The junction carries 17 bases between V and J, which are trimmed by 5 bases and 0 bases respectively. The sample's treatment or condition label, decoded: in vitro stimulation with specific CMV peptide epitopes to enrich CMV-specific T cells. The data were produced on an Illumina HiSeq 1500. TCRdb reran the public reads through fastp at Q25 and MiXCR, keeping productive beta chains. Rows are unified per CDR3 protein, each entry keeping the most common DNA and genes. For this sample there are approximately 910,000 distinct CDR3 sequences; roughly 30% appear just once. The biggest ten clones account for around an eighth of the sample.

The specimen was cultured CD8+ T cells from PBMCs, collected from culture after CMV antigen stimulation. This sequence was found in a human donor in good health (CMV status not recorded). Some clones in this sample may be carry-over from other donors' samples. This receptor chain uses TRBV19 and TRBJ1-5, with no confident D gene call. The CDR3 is CASSRGPVDYSNQPQHF. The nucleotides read TGTGCCAGTAGTCGTGGGCCCGTTGACTATAGCAATCAGCCCCAGCATTTT.